This entry features one T cell receptor beta chain sequence. No antigen is known for it. Produced via immunoSEQ multiplex PCR; TCRdb's table is partial and in-frame only. The sample consists of about 140,000 clones, roughly 93% of them appearing once. The data are from a study of T cell responses to AZD1222 COVID-19 vaccine. The V gene lost 0 bases and the J gene lost 9 bases, with 15 bases spanning the gap. CDR1 MNHEY and CDR2 SMNVEV come from the germline V gene (reference sequence). This CDR3 region has 15 residues. Study observations and caveats: The study identified only a handful of AZD1222 recipients as seropositive at baseline. Clonal diversity may have been underestimated in mostly white British donors. Close to half of all spike-specific TCRs reportedly target regions of the variants that are unmutated. Spike-specific TCR depth and breadth grew after two AZD1222 doses.

This receptor was identified in an adult who received the AZD1222 COVID-19 vaccine. The rearrangement links TRBV27 to TRBJ1-5, with a weak D call TRBD1 (5 bases). Sequences were derived from peripheral blood, sampled 28 days after the second AZD1222 dose. The CDR3 DNA reads TGTGCCAGCAGTTTATCGGGACGGATCGCAAGGCCCCAGCATTTT. Amino acid sequence: CASSLSGRIARPQHF.